What follows are 27 T cell receptor beta chains derived from one specimen sequenced in a study of beta chain features in type 1 diabetes (dated by TCRdb to the late 2010s). Library creation used the immunoSEQ multiplex PCR assay. All of the isolated RNA was reverse transcribed with the High Capacity cDNA Reverse Transcription Kit, so expressed TCRB transcripts were sequenced. TCRdb stores this immuneACCESS table with in-frame sequences only. Part of the clones is absent; in the studies checked, under half of the shortfall reflects unresolved V genes, and no reason is known for the rest. This sample holds 310,000 or so clones; around 7.6% were observed only once. 0.44% of the sample is held by the ten biggest clonotypes. Sequenced sample: central memory CD4+ T cells from blood. All receptors come from a woman in her late teens or twenties in good health.

As to this clone: Other DNA sequences in this sample translate to the same CDR3. The chain combines TRBV4-3 with TRBJ2-1; no clear D. Germline-derived CDR1 and CDR2 are LGHNA and YSLEER. This CDR3 has 12 residues. V shed 1 base and J shed 10 bases, with 8 bases lying between them. The CDR3 DNA follows: TGCGCCAGCAGCCAAGTAGCCGGCGAGCAGTTCTTC. Translation gives CASSQVAGEQFF.

This chain joins TRBV7-2 and TRBJ2-5; 8 nucleotides match TRBD2. CDR1 and CDR2 from the germline V gene are SGHTA and FQGNSA. The ends lost 5 bases at V and 5 bases at J; junction bases unmatched: 4. CDR3 length: 13 amino acids. The CDR3 DNA sequence: TGTGCCAGCAGCCCCCAGCGGGGGGAGACCCAGTACTTC. As protein: CASSPQRGETQYF. Full variable domain (missing parts from reference TRBV7-2 and TRBJ2-5): GAGVSQSPSNKVTEKGKDVELRCDPISGHTALYWYRQSLGQGLEFLIYFQGNSAPDKSGLPSDRFSAERTGGSVSTLTIQRTQQEDSAVYLCASSPQRGETQYFGPGTRLLVL.

The sample holds many counts of this clone. The chain uses TRBV29-1 and TRBJ2-3; D unresolved. This CDR3 is 13 amino acids long. The germline gives CDR1 SQVTM, CDR2 ANQGSEA. V lost 3 bases and J 0 bases, leaving 7 bases between the germline ends. The CDR3, as DNA: TGCAGCGTTGACTCCCCGAGCACAGATACGCAGTATTTT. Its translation is CSVDSPSTDTQYF.

This clone came up a few times. The chain combines TRBV25-1 with TRBJ2-1; tentatively, D is TRBD1 or TRBD2 (5 bases each). Trimming pared 0 bases from V and 7 bases from J, leaving 16 bases between. In germline, CDR1 is MGHDK, CDR2 SYGVNS. The CDR3 loop spans 16 amino acids. The CDR3 DNA is TGTGCCAGCAGTGAATATTGGGACCTCAACAATAATGAGCAGTTCTTC. This encodes CASSEYWDLNNNEQFF.

The J gene is TRBJ2-1, the V gene TRBV7-2; 10 nucleotides align to TRBD2. The J segment lost 2 bases and the V segment lost 11 bases, leaving 6 bases of the junction unmatched. This CDR3 region has 14 residues. Germline V gene lookup returns CDR1 SGHTA and CDR2 FQGNSA. CDR3: CAVSGRVTYNEQFF. In nucleotides, the CDR3 is TGTGCCGTAAGCGGGAGGGTTACCTACAATGAGCAGTTCTTC.

CDR3 amino acids: CASSFQVGNEQFF. In nucleotides, the CDR3 is TGTGCCAGCAGCTTTCAAGTCGGCAATGAGCAGTTCTTC. The chain combines TRBV7-9 with TRBJ2-1; D remains ambiguous. The CDR3 consists of 13 residues. Germline-derived CDR1 and CDR2 are SEHNR and FQNEAQ (reference sequence). V lost 3 bases and J lost 6, with 9 bases in between. The whole variable domain, filled in from reference TRBV7-9 and TRBJ2-1, reads DTGVSQNPRHKITKRGQNVTFRCDPISEHNRLYWYRQTLGQGPEFLTYFQNEAQLEKSRLLSDRFSAERPKGSFSTLEIQRTEQGDSAMYLCASSFQVGNEQFFGPGTRLTVL.

The gene calls are TRBV4-2 and TRBJ2-3; D unclear. V gave up 1 base and J gave up 9 bases, with 11 bases separating them. Per germline, CDR1 LGHNA and CDR2 YNFKEQ. The CDR3 has 13 residues. Here the CDR3 DNA reads TGTGCCAGCAGCCAAGGGCCGTTGGAGACGCAGTATTTT. Residues: CASSQGPLETQYF.

This clone was picked up a small number of times. The sample holds other DNA sequences that translate to the same CDR3. The chain employs TRBV7-3 and TRBJ2-2, with D unclear. The CDR3 sequence is 13 residues long. Trimming cost V 1 base and J 5 bases, with 5 bases left between them. From germline, CDR1 is SGHTA and CDR2 FQGTGA. CDR3 region: CASSLIGTGELFF. CDR3 in DNA: TGTGCCAGCAGCTTAATAGGGACCGGGGAGCTGTTTTTT. Looking up the rest from reference TRBV7-3 and TRBJ2-2 gives the full variable domain: GAGVSQTPSNKVTEKGKYVELRCDPISGHTALYWYRQSLGQGPEFLIYFQGTGAADDSGLPNDRFFAVRPEGSVSTLKIQRTERGDSAVYLCASSLIGTGELFFGEGSRLTVL.

This clone has only a few counts. This CDR3 is CASSSINNQPQHF. The CDR3 coding sequence is TGTGCCAGCAGTTCGATAAACAATCAGCCCCAGCATTTT. V gene TRBV28 combines with J gene TRBJ1-5; D is ambiguous. Germline values: CDR1 MDHEN, CDR2 SYDVKM. This CDR3 spans 13 amino acids. V was trimmed by 4 bases and J by 3 bases, leaving 7 bases between them.

This sequence joins TRBV5-1 and TRBJ2-7; TRBD2 agrees at 8 bases. This CDR3 contains 14 residues. The V gene's germline CDR1 is SGHRS and CDR2 YFSETQ. Trimming cost V 5 bases and J 1 base; bases outside gene matches: 5. CDR3 coding DNA: TGCGCCAGCAGGCGGGAGGACTTTTCCTACGAGCAGTACTTC. This encodes CASRREDFSYEQYF.

This clone has just a few counts. This chain uses TRBV6-5 with TRBJ2-7; weak D call: TRBD2 (6 bases). The CDR3 sequence is 13 residues long. Germline CDR1 and CDR2: MNHEY and SVGAGI. The germline V and J ends were trimmed by 5 bases and 7 bases, with 15 bases remaining between them. For the CDR3, the DNA is TGTGCCAGCAGTCGACTCAGCGGGCAAGAGCAGTACTTC. Encoded protein: CASSRLSGQEQYF.

This clone was observed many times. The chain's CDR3 is CASSLQGWNTGELFF. The CDR3 nucleotides read TGTGCCAGCAGCTTGCAGGGATGGAACACCGGGGAGCTGTTTTTT. This chain connects TRBV5-6 to TRBJ2-2; weak D call: TRBD1 (5 bases). There are 15 residues in the CDR3. Germline CDR1 reads SGHDT; CDR2 reads YYEEEE. The V gene lost 1 base and the J gene lost 1 base, with 8 bases spanning the gap.

This clone was recorded many times. The genes are TRBV5-6 and TRBJ1-1, with D maybe TRBD1 (5 bases). Germline CDR1 and CDR2: SGHDT and YYEEEE. The V end was cut by 0 bases, the J end by 3 bases, with 6 bases between. The CDR3 length is 13 residues. CDR3 coding DNA: TGTGCCAGCAGCTTGGGACAGTACACTGAAGCTTTCTTT. It specifies CASSLGQYTEAFF.

The rearrangement joins TRBV7-2 to TRBJ2-7; 12 nucleotides agree with TRBD2. CDR1 and CDR2 from the germline V gene are SGHTA and FQGNSA. This CDR3 is built from 15 residues. The V and J ends lost 3 bases and 6 bases, in that order; junction bases with no gene match: 6. The CDR3 DNA follows: TGTGCCAGCAGCTTTCCCGGACTAGCGGGGACCGAGCAGTACTTC. Encoded protein: CASSFPGLAGTEQYF.

This clone came up a few times. V is TRBV5-4 and J is TRBJ2-5, with D hard to call. Germline CDR1 reads SGHNT; CDR2 reads YYREEE (reference sequence). V lost 1 base to trimming and J lost 5 bases, with 9 bases between them. The CDR3 loop spans 13 amino acids. In nucleotides, the CDR3 is TGTGCCAGCAGCTTGTCCCAAAGGGAGACCCAGTACTTC. Its translation is CASSLSQRETQYF.

This clone was seen a few times. The rearrangement uses TRBV21-1 and TRBJ2-3; the table's TRBD1 call for D was not verified on the DNA. TRBV21-1 is a listed pseudogene. The CDR3 length is 17 residues. Written as DNA, the CDR3 is TGTGCCAGCAGCAATTCCCTCCGGGACATCAGCACAGATACGCAGTATTTT. Protein product: CASSNSLRDISTDTQYF.

Comments on this clone: In the same sample, other DNA sequences code for this CDR3. V and J are TRBV5-6 and TRBJ1-5; 9 positions match TRBD1. V shed 4 bases, J shed 4 bases, and the junction held 6 bases outside the gene matches. Germline values: CDR1 SGHDT, CDR2 YYEEEE. The CDR3 length is 15 residues. The CDR3 reads CASSRRGQGNQPQHF. CDR3 coding DNA: TGTGCCAGCAGCCGACGGGGACAGGGAAATCAGCCCCAGCATTTT.

The chain recombines TRBV7-2 with TRBJ2-1, with D perhaps matching TRBD2 (6 bases). Trimming took off 3 bases at V and 4 bases at J, with 10 bases between the two ends. Germline CDR1 and CDR2: SGHTA and FQGNSA. There are 14 residues in the CDR3. The CDR3 DNA is TGTGCCAGCAGCTTCCACGGGACTTACAATGAGCAGTTCTTC. Its protein product is CASSFHGTYNEQFF.

The chain is built from TRBV21-1 and TRBJ2-7; no DNA check was done on the table's D call, TRBD2. TRBV21-1 is a recognized pseudogene. This CDR3 is 13 amino acids long. The CDR3 DNA is TGTGCCAGCAGCAAAATTCGGGGGGACGAGCAGTACTTC. Protein sequence: CASSKIRGDEQYF.

The chain couples TRBV4-2 to TRBJ2-7; TRBD2 might be the D (5 bases). This CDR3 is built from 14 residues. Trimming took 1 base from V and 6 from J, leaving 13 bases between them. Germline V CDR1 and CDR2: LGHNA, YNFKEQ. The DNA for the CDR3 is TGTGCCAGCAGCCAAGTTACTGGAGGTGGCGAGCAGTACTTC. It is translated as CASSQVTGGGEQYF.

CDR3 sequence reads: CASSRTGAFQPQHF. The CDR3, as DNA: TGTGCCAGCAGCCGGACAGGGGCTTTTCAGCCCCAGCATTTT. V gene TRBV28 combines with J gene TRBJ1-5; 9 bases align to TRBD1. Germline V lookup: CDR1 MDHEN, CDR2 SYDVKM. This CDR3 is 14 amino acids long. Losses at the gene ends were 6 bases for V and 6 bases for J; bases not matched to a gene: 6.

This clone has a handful of counts. The chain employs TRBV18 and TRBJ2-1, with D unresolved. Per germline, CDR1 KGHSH and CDR2 LQKENI. V was trimmed by 2 bases and J by 7 bases, leaving 6 bases between them. This CDR3 comprises 12 residues. In DNA, the CDR3 is TGTGCCAGCTCACCAGTCGGGAATGAGCAGTTCTTC. This translates into CASSPVGNEQFF.

The chain is built from TRBV5-1 and TRBJ2-1; 10 nucleotides agree with TRBD2. This CDR3 spans 16 amino acids. The germline V gene has CDR1 SGHRS and CDR2 YFSETQ. V shed 0 bases and J 1 base; nucleotides not matched to a gene: 1. CDR3 in amino acids: CASSLEAGGSYNEQFF. Here the CDR3 DNA reads TGCGCCAGCAGCTTGGAAGCGGGAGGGTCCTACAATGAGCAGTTCTTC.

V is TRBV12-5 and J is TRBJ1-5; D is uncertain. V shed 4 bases and J shed 9 bases, with 19 bases lying between them. This CDR3 is 15 amino acids long. Germline CDR1 LGHNT, CDR2 FRNRAP. The CDR3 bases are TGTGCTAGTGGTTGGAGGAGCGAGGACTTTTGGCCCCAGCATTTT. This sequence encodes CASGWRSEDFWPQHF.

CDR3 in amino acids: CASSYPLQGTNEKLFF. The CDR3 region has the DNA TGTGCCAGCAGTTACCCCTTACAGGGGACTAATGAAAAACTGTTTTTT. The V gene is TRBV6-6, the J gene TRBJ1-4; 7 bases are shared with TRBD1. V trimming: 2 bases; J trimming: 2 bases; junction bases outside the gene matches: 5. CDR3 length equals 16 residues. Germline V gives CDR1 MNHNY, CDR2 SVGAGI (reference sequence).

V usage is TRBV6-5 and J usage is TRBJ2-7, with D uncertain. V was pared by 7 bases and J by 0 bases, with 13 bases between. Germline V gene lookup returns CDR1 MNHEY and CDR2 SVGAGI. This CDR3 spans 14 amino acids. In nucleotides, the CDR3 is TGTGCCAGCATGCCAGGTGTCTCCTCCTACGAGCAGTACTTC. It is translated as CASMPGVSSYEQYF.

This clone was seen only a few times. This same CDR3 is encoded by further DNA sequences in the sample. The J gene is TRBJ2-5, the V gene TRBV9; D may be TRBD1 (6 bases). The CDR3 extends over 14 amino acids. V was shortened by 1 base and J by 5 bases, with 12 bases between the two germline ends. CDR1 and CDR2 (germline): SGDLS, YYNGEE. The CDR3: CASSVWGRGETQYF. CDR3 coding DNA: TGTGCCAGCAGCGTATGGGGGCGAGGGGAGACCCAGTACTTC.